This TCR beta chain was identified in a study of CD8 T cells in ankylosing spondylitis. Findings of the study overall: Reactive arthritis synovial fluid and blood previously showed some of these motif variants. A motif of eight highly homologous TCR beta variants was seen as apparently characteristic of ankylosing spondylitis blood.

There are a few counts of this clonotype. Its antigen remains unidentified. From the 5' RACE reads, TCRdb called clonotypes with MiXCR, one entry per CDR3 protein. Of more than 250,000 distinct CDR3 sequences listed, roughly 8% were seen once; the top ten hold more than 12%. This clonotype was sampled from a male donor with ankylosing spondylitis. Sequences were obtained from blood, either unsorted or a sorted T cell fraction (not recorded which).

The CDR3 DNA reads TGTGCCAGCAGCTTAGGAGGGGATAGTACCAATGAGCAGTTCTTC. Encoded protein: CASSLGGDSTNEQFF. This chain connects TRBV11-3 to TRBJ2-1; the D call may be TRBD1 or TRBD2 (5 bases each). CDR3 length: 15 residues. CDR1 is SGHNT and CDR2 is YENEEA in the germline V gene. V was cut by 1 base and J by 6 bases, with 13 bases left in between.